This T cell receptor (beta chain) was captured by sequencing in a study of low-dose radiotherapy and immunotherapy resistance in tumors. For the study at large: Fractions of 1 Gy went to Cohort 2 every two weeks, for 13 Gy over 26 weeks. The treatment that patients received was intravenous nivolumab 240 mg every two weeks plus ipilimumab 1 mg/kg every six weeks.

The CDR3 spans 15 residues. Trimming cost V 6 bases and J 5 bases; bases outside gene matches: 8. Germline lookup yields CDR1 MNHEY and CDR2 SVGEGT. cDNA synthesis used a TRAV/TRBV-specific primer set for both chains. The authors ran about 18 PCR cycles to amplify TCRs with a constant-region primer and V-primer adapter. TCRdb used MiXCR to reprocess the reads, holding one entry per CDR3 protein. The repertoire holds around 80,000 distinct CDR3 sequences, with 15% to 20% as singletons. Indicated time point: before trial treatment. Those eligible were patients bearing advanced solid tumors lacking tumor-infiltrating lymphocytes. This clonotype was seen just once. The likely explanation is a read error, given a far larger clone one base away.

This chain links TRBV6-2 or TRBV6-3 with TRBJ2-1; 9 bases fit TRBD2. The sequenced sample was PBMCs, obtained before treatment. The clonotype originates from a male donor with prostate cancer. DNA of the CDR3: TGTGCCAGCAGCCAATCTAGCGGGATAAACAATGAGCAGTTCTTC. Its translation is CASSQSSGINNEQFF.